A selection of T cell receptor beta chains follows, all from one sample in a study of cytomegalovirus exposure and HLA in healthy donors. Using immunoSEQ multiplex PCR, the repertoire was profiled, and TCRdb retains in-frame clones only, with some absent. The sample shows about 110,000 clones, 86% of them seen only once. The sequenced material came from PBMCs. The receptors were gathered from a woman between 18 and 30 years old in good health and CMV-seropositive. The CDR3 runs from the conserved cysteine through the conserved F or W. The order of the fields is J gene, CDR3 length, V gene, clone size, D gene, CDR3 DNA, CDR3 protein. The D gene is left open where the match is weak. The size field is filled for only some rows; it gives once, few, many or a size class.

TRBJ1-2 13 TRBV27 few TRBD1 TGTGCCAGCAGTCCCTCGGACAGGGAGGGCTACACCTTC CASSPSDREGYTF
TRBJ2-4 14 TRBV2 - - TGTGCCAGCAGTGAAATGACACAGAAAAACATTCAGTACTTC CASSEMTQKNIQYF
TRBJ1-1 15 TRBV27 - - TGTGCCAGCAGTTTATGGGGCGGAAGGGACACTGAAGCTTTCTTT CASSLWGGRDTEAFF
TRBJ2-3 16 TRBV15 - TRBD1 TGTGCCACCAGCACCTTAACAGGGGCGAAGTCCGATACGCAGTATTTT CATSTLTGAKSDTQYF
TRBJ1-3 18 TRBV9 - TRBD1 TGTGCCAGCAGCCCCGGGACAGGGGGCCTTGCCAGGGGAAACACCATATATTTT CASSPGTGGLARGNTIYF
TRBJ2-5 15 TRBV14 - TRBD1 TGTGCCAGCAGCCCATACAGGGGGAATAGAGAGACCCAGTACTTC CASSPYRGNRETQYF
TRBJ1-1 14 TRBV6-5 - - TGTGCCAGCAGTTACGACAGGAGTGGGACTGAAGCTTTCTTT CASSYDRSGTEAFF
TRBJ1-1 10 TRBV29-1 - - TGCAGTGGCCTCGACACTGAAGCTTTCTTT CSGLDTEAFF
TRBJ2-1 12 TRBV5-6 - TRBD2 TGTGCCAGCAGCTCTCTAGCGGTTGAGCAGTTCTTC CASSSLAVEQFF
TRBJ2-5 11 TRBV2 - - TGTGCCAGCGGAAGAGGAGAGACCCAGTACTTC CASGRGETQYF
TRBJ1-2 15 TRBV28 - TRBD1 TGTGCCAGCAGTCCATTAGTTGGGACAGGGTATGGCTACACCTTC CASSPLVGTGYGYTF
TRBJ2-1 16 TRBV18 - TRBD1 TGTGCCAGCTCACCACCCGACAGGGTGGTCTACAATGAGCAGTTCTTC CASSPPDRVVYNEQFF
TRBJ2-5 13 TRBV28 - - TGTGCCAGCGGCGGTCGGGAGCAAGAGACCCAGTACTTC CASGGREQETQYF
TRBJ2-7 11 TRBV10-2 - TRBD1 TGCGCCAGCAGGCAGACAGGGTATCAGTACTTC CASRQTGYQYF
TRBJ2-1 11 TRBV6-1 - - TGTGCCAGCAGTCGCGGTGGTGAGCAGTTCTTC CASSRGGEQFF
TRBJ1-2 15 TRBV5-1 - - TGCGCCAGCAGCTTGGGTGGGGAGGTGGTCTATGGCTACACCTTC CASSLGGEVVYGYTF
TRBJ2-7 17 TRBV5-1 - - TGCGCCAGCAGCGCGGCCGCCGGGACTCAAAGCTCCTACGAGCAGTACTTC CASSAAAGTQSSYEQYF
TRBJ2-5 13 TRBV7-2 - TRBD2 TGTGCCAGCAGCGCGGCGGGGGGGGTGACCCAGTACTTC CASSAAGGVTQYF
TRBJ2-7 16 TRBV7-9 - TRBD2 TGTGCCAGCAGCTTAGTGCGGAGCGGGAGTCTCAACGAGCAGTACTTC CASSLVRSGSLNEQYF
TRBJ1-6 13 TRBV28 - - TGTGCCAGCAGTCCCAGGACAGTTTCACCCCTCCACTTT CASSPRTVSPLHF
TRBJ1-4 14 TRBV9 - - TGTGCCAGCAGCGTGGGTGACCAGGGTGAAAAACTGTTTTTT CASSVGDQGEKLFF
TRBJ2-1 16 TRBV19 - TRBD1 TGTGCCAGTAGTATTCCCCCGTGGGGGACAGACAATGAGCAGTTCTTC CASSIPPWGTDNEQFF
TRBJ2-2 11 TRBV11-3 few - TGTGCCAGCAGCCCCGCCGGGGAGCTGTTTTTT CASSPAGELFF
TRBJ2-5 17 TRBV4-1 - TRBD2 TGCGCCAGCAGCCAAGGGTCCTCAGCGGGAGGGGGGGAGACCCAGTACTTC CASSQGSSAGGGETQYF
TRBJ2-3 17 TRBV5-4 - TRBD2 TGTGCCAGCAGCAAAATTCTAGCGGCCCCACGGGAAGATACGCAGTATTTT CASSKILAAPREDTQYF
TRBJ2-1 15 TRBV27 - TRBD1 TGTGCCAGCAGTGGGGGGGACAGGGGGTACAATGAGCAGTTCTTC CASSGGDRGYNEQFF
TRBJ2-7 13 TRBV4-1 - - TGCGCCAGCAGCCTCCCCGGGACTTACGAGCAGTACTTC CASSLPGTYEQYF
TRBJ2-7 14 TRBV19 few TRBD1 TGTGCCAGCATGCCGGGACAGGACTCCTACGAGCAGTACTTC CASMPGQDSYEQYF
TRBJ2-3 15 TRBV29-1 - TRBD2 TGCAGCGTTCACCAAAGCGGGAGTTCCACAGATACGCAGTATTTT CSVHQSGSSTDTQYF
TRBJ1-2 14 TRBV6-1 - - TGTGCCAGCAGTGCCCGGGGTTCGCCTTATGGCTACACCTTC CASSARGSPYGYTF
TRBJ2-1 15 TRBV7-3 - - TGTGCCAGCAGCTTAAGTTCTAGTTCCTACAATGAGCAGTTCTTC CASSLSSSSYNEQFF
TRBJ2-5 14 TRBV19 - - TGTGCCACCAAGGGGGTTGGGTTCCAAGAGACCCAGTACTTC CATKGVGFQETQYF
TRBJ2-7 15 TRBV6-5 - - TGTGCCAGCAGTTATTCTGGGGACAAGGCCTACGAGCAGTACTTC CASSYSGDKAYEQYF
TRBJ2-7 16 TRBV7-2 - - TGTGCCAGCAGCTTAGGGAACTCGAGGCCCTCTACCGAGCAGTACTTC CASSLGNSRPSTEQYF
TRBJ2-3 17 TRBV29-1 - TRBD2 TGCAGCGTTGTCGGTCCCCAGCGGGAGGGCGGGGTAGATACGCAGTATTTT CSVVGPQREGGVDTQYF
TRBJ1-1 15 TRBV15 once TRBD1 TGTGCCACCAGCAGAGGGACAGGGAGGCGGACTGAAGCTTTCTTT CATSRGTGRRTEAFF
TRBJ1-2 19 TRBV5-1 - - TGCGCCAGCAGTGGGAACAGGGAATATTCTTACCTCATCCACGATGGCTACACCTTC CASSGNREYSYLIHDGYTF
TRBJ2-2 15 TRBV14 - TRBD2 TGTGCCAGCAGCCCTAGCGGGACAAACACCGGGGAGCTGTTTTTT CASSPSGTNTGELFF
TRBJ2-7 15 TRBV11-3 - TRBD1 TGTGCCAGCACCGAATGGGGGACAGGGGTCAACGAGCAGTACTTC CASTEWGTGVNEQYF
TRBJ2-3 16 TRBV7-9 - - TGTGCCAGCAGCTTAGCAGACACCCAGGGAAGAGATACGCAGTATTTT CASSLADTQGRDTQYF
TRBJ1-2 13 TRBV7-9 - TRBD1 TGTGCCAGCAGCAAACAGGGGCTCTATGGCTACACCTTC CASSKQGLYGYTF
TRBJ2-5 15 TRBV5-1 - - TGCGCCAGCAGCCCAGGGCCGGCGGCGGGGGAGACCCAGTACTTC CASSPGPAAGETQYF
TRBJ2-7 14 TRBV28 - - TGTGCCAGCAGTCCTTTCGGGAGACGGTACGAGCAGTACTTC CASSPFGRRYEQYF
TRBJ2-7 14 TRBV6-5 - - TGTGCCAGCAGACCTACTTCAGGGTACCGCGAGCAGTACTTC CASRPTSGYREQYF
TRBJ2-1 14 TRBV27 medium-sized TRBD1 TGTGCCAGCAGCTTGACAGGGAATAACAATGAGCAGTTCTTC CASSLTGNNNEQFF
TRBJ1-4 13 TRBV10-2 - - TGCGCCAGCAGCTCCAGGGTTAATGAAAAACTGTTTTTT CASSSRVNEKLFF
TRBJ1-5 15 TRBV28 - TRBD1 TGTGCCAGCAGAGACAGGGGTAGGAGCAATCAGCCCCAGCATTTT CASRDRGRSNQPQHF
TRBJ2-1 17 TRBV7-8 - - TGTGCCAGCAGCTTACGGCGGCAGACCTTCTCCTACAATGAGCAGTTCTTC CASSLRRQTFSYNEQFF
TRBJ2-7 14 TRBV6-5 - TRBD2 TGTGCCAGCAGCATCACGGGAGGGGGCTACGAGCAGTACTTC CASSITGGGYEQYF
TRBJ2-7 15 TRBV30 - - TGTGCCTGGGTGGTGATCCTCAGGTATACCTACGAGCAGTACTTC CAWVVILRYTYEQYF
TRBJ1-1 14 TRBV6-1 - - TGTGCCAGCAGTGAAGGTTATGTGAACACTGAAGCTTTCTTT CASSEGYVNTEAFF
TRBJ2-5 13 TRBV11-3 - TRBD2 TGTGCCAGCAGCTTAGCGGGGGGGGAGACCCAGTACTTC CASSLAGGETQYF
TRBJ2-1 18 TRBV7-2 - TRBD2 TGTGCCAGCAGCTTGGAACTAGCGGGGGCCAGCTCCTACAATGAGCAGTTCTTC CASSLELAGASSYNEQFF